What follows are 10 T cell receptor beta chains derived from one specimen sequenced in a study of TIL therapy for anti-PD-1-resistant metastatic lung cancer. Sequencing used immunoSEQ v3. Assay: immunoSEQ multiplex PCR; the TCRdb copy retains only in-frame clones and omits some. The sample has under 70,000 clones; roughly 87% are singletons. Time point: pre-treatment sample, taken before nivolumab and TIL therapy. This sample comprised blood, obtained at baseline. The source of these receptors is a person aged 25-85 years with non-small cell lung cancer.

The rearrangement uses TRBV5-6 and TRBJ2-1, with 8 bases aligning to TRBD1. Germline assignment: CDR1 SGHDT and CDR2 YYEEEE. The ends lost 4 bases at V and 7 bases at J; junction bases unmatched: 10. This CDR3 region has 15 residues. The CDR3 sequence: CASSTTRGPGNEQFF. The CDR3, as DNA: TGTGCCAGCAGCACAACCAGGGGGCCAGGGAATGAGCAGTTCTTC.

The V and J genes are TRBV9 and TRBJ2-2; no clear D. The ends were cut back, 9 bases at V and 1 base at J, with 10 bases in the middle. CDR1 and CDR2 from the germline V gene are SGDLS and YYNGEE. This CDR3 is built from 13 residues. CDR3 coding DNA: TGTGCCAATTCAGGCTTGAACACCGGGGAGCTGTTTTTT. This translates into CANSGLNTGELFF.

CDR3 in amino acids: CASSLGGSNYEQYF. The CDR3 DNA reads TGTGCCAGCAGCTTAGGCGGGAGCAATTACGAGCAGTACTTC. The rearrangement joins TRBV7-9 to TRBJ2-7; 7 bases are shared with TRBD2. The CDR3 length is 14 residues. In germline, CDR1 is SEHNR, CDR2 FQNEAQ (reference sequence). Trimming at V came to 1 base and at J to 4 bases, leaving 4 bases not matched to a gene.

The chain combines TRBV27 with TRBJ1-1; tentatively, D is TRBD1 (5 bases). The CDR3 has 13 amino acids. Germline V gene data show CDR1 as MNHEY and CDR2 as SMNVEV (reference sequence). V shed 4 bases and J shed 1 base, with 7 bases lying between them. The CDR3 here is CASSWQGNTEAFF. CDR3 in DNA: TGTGCCAGCAGTTGGCAGGGGAACACTGAAGCTTTCTTT.

The V and J genes are TRBV5-1 and TRBJ2-2; possibly TRBD1 for D (6 bases). The length of the CDR3 is 14 residues. V lost 2 bases, J lost 4 bases, and 9 bases lay in between. Germline CDR1 reads SGHRS; CDR2 reads YFSETQ. The CDR3 DNA reads TGCGCCAGCAGCTTTCGACAGGCCACCGGGGAGCTGTTTTTT. As protein: CASSFRQATGELFF.

V usage is TRBV2 and J usage is TRBJ2-4; a weak D match, TRBD2 (6 bases). The CDR3 covers 14 residues. The germline V gene encodes CDR1 SNHLY and CDR2 FYNNEI. Deletions cut 5 bases from V and 9 bases from J, with 17 bases between. The CDR3 DNA reads TGTGCCAGCAGTCTCGGGACTCCTCTCGGCATTCAGTACTTC. Amino acid sequence: CASSLGTPLGIQYF.

The chain carries TRBV30 and TRBJ1-1, with 9 bases lining up with TRBD1. This CDR3 comprises 13 residues. With V trimmed by 7 bases and J by 1 base, 4 bases remained unmatched. Germline CDR1 reads GTSNPN; CDR2 reads SVGIG (reference sequence). In nucleotides, the CDR3 is TGTGCCTACACGACAGGGGGGAACACTGAAGCTTTCTTT. Protein product: CAYTTGGNTEAFF.

This chain uses TRBV14 with TRBJ2-1; D is unclear. Looked up from germline, CDR1 is SGHDN and CDR2 is FVKESK. The CDR3 has 14 amino acids. The germline V and J ends were trimmed by 4 bases and 0 bases, with 7 bases remaining between them. The CDR3 is CASSRRNSYNEQFF. The CDR3 DNA reads as TGTGCCAGCAGCCGACGCAACTCCTACAATGAGCAGTTCTTC. The entire variable domain, with the rest obtained from reference TRBV14 and TRBJ2-1, is as follows: EAGVTQFPSHSVIEKGQTVTLRCDPISGHDNLYWYRRVMGKEIKFLLHFVKESKQDESGMPNNRFLAERTGGTYSTLKVQPAELEDSGVYFCASSRRNSYNEQFFGPGTRLTVL.

The chain links TRBV11-2 to TRBJ1-3; D might be TRBD1 (5 bases). The length of the CDR3 is 14 residues. The V end lost 0 bases, the J end lost 2 bases, and 5 bases lay between the germline ends. Germline loops: CDR1 SGHAT, CDR2 FQNNGV. CDR3 nucleotides: TGTGCCAGCAGCTTAGACAGGGCTGGAAACACCATATATTTT. This encodes CASSLDRAGNTIYF. The full variable domain, with the rest looked up from reference TRBV11-2 and TRBJ1-3, is EAGVAQSPRYKIIEKRQSVAFWCNPISGHATLYWYQQILGQGPKLLIQFQNNGVVDDSQLPKDRFSAERLKGVDSTLKIQPAKLEDSAVYLCASSLDRAGNTIYFGEGSWLTVV.

The gene calls are TRBV7-3 and TRBJ2-2; 9 bases are shared with TRBD2. V shed 5 bases and J 1 base; nucleotides not matched to a gene: 8. From germline, CDR1 is SGHTA and CDR2 FQGTGA. The CDR3 extends over 17 amino acids. CDR3 in DNA: TGTGCCAGCAGCCTCAGCGGAGCGGGGGGGAACACCGGGGAGCTGTTTTTT. This codes for CASSLSGAGGNTGELFF.